The sequence of this TCR beta chain was determined in a study of blood T cell repertoires in COVID-19. This table comes from immunoSEQ multiplex PCR, and its TCRdb copy is limited to in-frame clones, with some not included. The profile covers around 140,000 clones, with approximately 80% appearing a single time and about 1.8% taken by the ten largest. Sequences were obtained from peripheral blood. This clonotype was sampled from a woman in her sixties or seventies with acute or convalescent COVID-19.

This CDR3 reads CASSQDLRGNPYEQYF. CDR3 DNA sequence: TGTGCCAGCAGCCAAGATTTGCGCGGGAACCCCTACGAGCAGTACTTC. This chain connects TRBV4-2 to TRBJ2-7; D possibly corresponds to TRBD2 (6 bases). Trimming took off 0 bases at V and 2 bases at J, with 14 bases between the two ends. The CDR3 has 16 residues. The germline CDR1 and CDR2 sequences are LGHNA and YNFKEQ.